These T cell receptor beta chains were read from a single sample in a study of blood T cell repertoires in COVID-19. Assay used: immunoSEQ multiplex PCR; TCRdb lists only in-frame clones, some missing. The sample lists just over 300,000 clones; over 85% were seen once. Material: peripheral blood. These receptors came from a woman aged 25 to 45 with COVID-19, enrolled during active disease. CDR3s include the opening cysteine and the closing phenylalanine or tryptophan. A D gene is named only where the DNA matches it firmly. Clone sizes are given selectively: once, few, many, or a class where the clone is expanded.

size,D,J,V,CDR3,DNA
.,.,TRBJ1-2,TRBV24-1,CATSDLQNRDYGYTF,TGTGCCACCAGTGATTTGCAAAACAGGGACTATGGCTACACCTTC
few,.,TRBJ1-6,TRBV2,CASRPGGVSSPLHF,TGTGCCAGCAGACCGGGGGGGGTCAGCTCACCCCTCCACTTT
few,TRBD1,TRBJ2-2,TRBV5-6,CASSWGQIANTGELFF,TGTGCCAGCAGCTGGGGACAGATCGCGAACACCGGGGAGCTGTTTTTT
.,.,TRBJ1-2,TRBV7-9,CASSLGGLGGYTF,TGTGCCAGCAGCTTAGGGGGGCTCGGTGGCTACACCTTC
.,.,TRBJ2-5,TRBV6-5,CASSYGREETQYF,TGTGCCAGCAGTTACGGCAGGGAAGAGACCCAGTACTTC
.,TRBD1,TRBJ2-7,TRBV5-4,CASSDGQGPYEQYF,TGTGCCAGCAGCGACGGACAGGGACCCTACGAGCAGTACTTC
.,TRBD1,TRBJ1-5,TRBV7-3,CASSAGQGSDQPQHF,TGTGCCAGCAGCGCGGGACAGGGTAGCGATCAGCCCCAGCATTTT
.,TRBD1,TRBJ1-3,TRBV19,CASRPTGVGNTIYF,TGTGCCAGTAGGCCGACAGGGGTAGGAAACACCATATATTTT
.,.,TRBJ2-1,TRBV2,CASSEVAPSVWPGFEQFF,TGTGCCAGCAGTGAAGTGGCCCCTAGTGTGTGGCCGGGATTTGAGCAGTTCTTC
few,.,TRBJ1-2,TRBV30,CAWSREALYGYTF,TGTGCCTGGAGCCGGGAGGCGCTCTATGGCTACACCTTC
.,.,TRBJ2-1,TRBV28,CASSLRGNEQFF,TGTGCCAGCAGTCTGCGGGGCAATGAGCAGTTCTTC
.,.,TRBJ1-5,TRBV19,CASSIDGAPYQPQHF,TGTGCCAGTAGTATAGATGGGGCCCCCTATCAGCCCCAGCATTTT
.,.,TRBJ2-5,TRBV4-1,CASSQYAGTQYF,TGCGCCAGCAGCCAATACGCGGGGACCCAGTACTTC
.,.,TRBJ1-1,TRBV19,CASRPTGGTEAFF,TGTGCCAGCCGCCCGACGGGGGGCACTGAAGCTTTCTTT
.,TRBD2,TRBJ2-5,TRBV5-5,CASSRVTSGQETQYF,TGTGCCAGCAGCCGGGTGACTAGCGGACAAGAGACCCAGTACTTC
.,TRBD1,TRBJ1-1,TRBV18,CASSQQGVNTEAFF,TGTGCCAGCTCACAACAGGGGGTGAACACTGAAGCTTTCTTT
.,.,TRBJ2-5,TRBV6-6,CASSYSRGKETQYF,TGTGCCAGCAGTTACTCTCGGGGGAAAGAGACCCAGTACTTC
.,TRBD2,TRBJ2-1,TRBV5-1,CASSSGDPYNEQFF,TGCGCCAGTTCAAGCGGGGATCCCTACAATGAGCAGTTCTTC
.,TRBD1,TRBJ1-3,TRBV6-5,CASSSRGRENTIYF,TGTGCCAGCAGTAGCAGGGGGCGGGAAAACACCATATATTTT
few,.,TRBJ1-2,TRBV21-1,CASGPVVRDKDYGYTF,TGTGCCAGCGGCCCTGTGGTCAGGGACAAGGACTATGGCTACACCTTC
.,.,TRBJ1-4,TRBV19,CASSIAGIGNEKLFF,TGTGCCAGTAGCATTGCGGGGATTGGTAATGAAAAACTGTTTTTT
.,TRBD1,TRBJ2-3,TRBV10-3,CAISGPRGQGKDTQYF,TGTGCCATCAGTGGGCCCAGGGGACAGGGAAAAGATACGCAGTATTTT
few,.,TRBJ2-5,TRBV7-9,CASTPSPWATQYF,TGTGCCAGCACCCCGAGTCCTTGGGCGACCCAGTACTTC
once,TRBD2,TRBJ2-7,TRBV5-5,CASSFRLAGGMYEQYF,TGTGCCAGCAGCTTCCGACTAGCGGGGGGCATGTACGAGCAGTACTTC
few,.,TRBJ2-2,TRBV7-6,CASSLYVVSDYTGELFF,TGTGCCAGCAGCTTGTATGTGGTCTCAGACTACACCGGGGAGCTGTTTTTT
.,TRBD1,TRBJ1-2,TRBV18,CASSPSGGGGYTF,TGTGCCAGCTCACCATCAGGGGGCGGTGGCTACACCTTT
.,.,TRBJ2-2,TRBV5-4,CASSFRPGELFF,TGTGCCAGCAGCTTTCGTCCCGGGGAGCTGTTTTTT
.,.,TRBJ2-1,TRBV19,CASSINSGPYNEQFF,TGTGCCAGTAGTATAAACAGCGGGCCTTACAATGAGCAGTTCTTC
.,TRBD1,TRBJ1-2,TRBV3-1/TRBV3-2,CASSPKGGSGYTF,TGTGCCAGCAGCCCCAAAGGGGGCTCGGGCTACACCTTC
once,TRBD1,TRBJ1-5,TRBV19,CASSTTGTGSNQPQHF,TGTGCCAGTAGTACAACCGGGACAGGGAGCAATCAGCCCCAGCATTTT
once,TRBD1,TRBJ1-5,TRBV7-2,CASSAQQGRVQPQHF,TGTGCCAGCAGCGCCCAACAGGGGCGCGTTCAGCCCCAGCATTTT
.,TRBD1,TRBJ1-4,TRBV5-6,CASSEWTGVNEKLFF,TGTGCCAGCAGCGAGTGGACAGGGGTTAATGAAAAACTGTTTTTT
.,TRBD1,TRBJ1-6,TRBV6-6,CASSPQGQSSPLHF,TGTGCCAGCAGTCCACAGGGGCAGAGTTCACCCCTCCACTTT
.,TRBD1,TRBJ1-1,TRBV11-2,CASTSQTGMDFF,TGTGCCAGCACTAGCCAGACAGGGATGGATTTCTTT
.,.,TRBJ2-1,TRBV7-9,CASSPSNRVHEQFF,TGTGCCAGCAGCCCATCGAACAGGGTGCATGAGCAGTTCTTC
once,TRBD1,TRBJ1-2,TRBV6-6,CASTPTGATPLGGYTF,TGTGCCAGCACACCCACAGGGGCCACACCCTTAGGTGGCTACACCTTC
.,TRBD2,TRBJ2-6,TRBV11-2,CASSLRAGGAGANVLTF,TGTGCCAGCAGCTTAAGGGCGGGGGGAGCCGGGGCCAACGTCCTGACTTTC
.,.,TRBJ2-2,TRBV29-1,CSVRLGTGELFF,TGCAGCGTCAGACTGGGCACCGGGGAGCTGTTTTTT
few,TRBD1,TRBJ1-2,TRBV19,CASSQVKGQGLPGYTF,TGTGCCAGTAGTCAGGTGAAGGGACAGGGACTACCAGGCTACACCTTC
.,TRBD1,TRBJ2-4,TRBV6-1,CASSETGTGARWYF,TGTGCCAGCAGTGAAACCGGGACAGGGGCGCGGTGGTACTTC
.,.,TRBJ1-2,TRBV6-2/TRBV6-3,CASSSRNRNYGYTF,TGTGCCAGCAGTTCGCGGAACCGTAACTATGGCTACACCTTC
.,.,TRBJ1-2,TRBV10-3,CAISELGSGGNYGYTF,TGTGCCATCAGTGAATTGGGATCGGGGGGTAACTATGGCTACACCTTC
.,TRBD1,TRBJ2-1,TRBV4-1,CASSQDIRGSFSYNEQFF,TGCGCCAGCAGCCAAGACATCAGGGGGTCTTTTTCCTACAATGAGCAGTTCTTC
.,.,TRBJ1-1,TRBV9,CASSVNRDQEYAEAFF,TGTGCCAGCAGCGTAAACAGGGACCAGGAGTACGCTGAAGCTTTCTTT
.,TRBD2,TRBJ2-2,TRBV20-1,CSASAGGLTGELFF,TGCAGTGCTAGTGCGGGGGGGCTCACCGGGGAGCTGTTTTTT
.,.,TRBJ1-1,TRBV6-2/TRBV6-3,CASSPLRGVNTEAFF,TGTGCCAGCAGTCCCCTTCGGGGAGTTAACACTGAAGCTTTCTTT
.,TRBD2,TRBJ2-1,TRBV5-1,CASSLGFSGGAREQFF,TGCGCCAGCAGCTTGGGTTTTAGCGGGGGGGCCCGGGAGCAGTTCTTC
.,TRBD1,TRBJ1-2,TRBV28,CASSLPGQGGSYGYTF,TGTGCCAGCAGTTTACCCGGACAGGGGGGAAGCTATGGCTACACCTTC
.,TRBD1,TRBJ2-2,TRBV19,CATSTGLGGELFF,TGTGCCACCTCGACAGGGCTAGGCGGGGAGCTGTTTTTT
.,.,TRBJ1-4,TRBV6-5,CASSNRAREKLFF,TGTGCCAGCAGTAACAGGGCCCGGGAAAAACTGTTTTTT
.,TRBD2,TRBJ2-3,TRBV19,CASSIDGVAGTSDTQYF,TGTGCCAGTAGTATAGATGGGGTAGCGGGTACCTCAGATACGCAGTATTTT
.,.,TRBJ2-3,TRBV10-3,CAISEVRLGHTDTQYF,TGTGCCATCAGCGAAGTCCGACTTGGTCACACAGATACGCAGTATTTT